This T cell receptor beta chain stems from a study of identical twins. General study findings and limits: A partial confounding effect on zero-insertion analyses could come from invariant MAIT and iNKT cells.

Note on this clonotype: No antigen is known for it.

The CDR3 length is 14 residues. The V and J ends lost 3 bases and 7 bases respectively, with 12 bases between them. Per germline, CDR1 LGHNA and CDR2 YSLEER. Each CDR3 protein is one row after TCRdb ran MiXCR on the 5' RACE reads. The data contain about 570,000 distinct CDR3 sequences, around a tenth of them singletons. This sample was also put to use in a study of yellow fever vaccine responses in identical twins.

The TCR was taken from a woman aged 18-29 years in good health. Sequencing used PBMCs. The chain joins TRBV4-3 to TRBJ2-2, with D perhaps TRBD2 (6 bases). Here the CDR3 DNA reads TGCGCCAGCAGCCAGTCAGGGACTTACGGGGAGCTGTTTTTT. As protein: CASSQSGTYGELFF.